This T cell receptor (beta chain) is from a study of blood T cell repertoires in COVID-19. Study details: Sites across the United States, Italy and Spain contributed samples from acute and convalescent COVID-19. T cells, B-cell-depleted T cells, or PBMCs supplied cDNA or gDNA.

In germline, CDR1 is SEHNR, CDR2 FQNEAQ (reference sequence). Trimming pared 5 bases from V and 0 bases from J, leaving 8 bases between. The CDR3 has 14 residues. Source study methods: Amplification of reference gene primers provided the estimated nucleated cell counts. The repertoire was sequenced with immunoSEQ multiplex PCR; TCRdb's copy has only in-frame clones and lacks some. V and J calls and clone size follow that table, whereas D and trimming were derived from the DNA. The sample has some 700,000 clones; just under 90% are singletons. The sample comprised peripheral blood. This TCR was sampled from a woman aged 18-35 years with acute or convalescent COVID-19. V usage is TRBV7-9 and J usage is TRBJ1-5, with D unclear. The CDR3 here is CASSGSYSNQPQHF. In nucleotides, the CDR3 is TGTGCCAGCAGCGGGAGCTATAGCAATCAGCCCCAGCATTTT.